The 25 T cell receptor beta chains presented below share a single source sample, sequenced in a study of beta chain features in type 1 diabetes. Whole-study results and caveats: Shortening that was moderate but significant affected the TCRB CDR3s of Type 1 diabetes patients in all four CD4+ subsets.

The whole isolated RNA underwent reverse transcription, so sequencing captured expressed TCRB transcripts. TCRdb keeps only in-frame clones here, not all; method: immunoSEQ multiplex PCR. Of about 160,000 clones listed, around 9% are singletons. What these receptors recognize is not known. The sample consisted of central memory CD4+ T cells from blood. These receptors all stem from a woman aged 25 to 39 with type 1 diabetes.

This clone came up a few times. The rearrangement uses TRBV10-3 and TRBJ2-7, with 8 bases identical to TRBD2. Germline V gives CDR1 ENHRY, CDR2 SYGVKD. This CDR3 has 13 amino acids. Trimming cost V 7 bases and J 6 bases; bases outside gene matches: 8. CDR3 loop: CAINSGGESEQYF. The CDR3 DNA sequence: TGTGCCATCAATTCGGGAGGGGAGAGCGAGCAGTACTTC.

This clone was seen ten or more times. This chain joins TRBV7-9 and TRBJ2-1; D not certain. Trimming took off 11 bases at V and 2 bases at J, with 10 bases between the two ends. This CDR3 comprises 12 residues. Germline CDR1 is SEHNR and CDR2 is FQNEAQ (reference sequence). DNA for the CDR3: TGTGCCCTGGTACTTCCCTACAATGAGCAGTTCTTC. Amino acids: CALVLPYNEQFF. Full variable domain (outside the CDR3, taken from reference TRBV7-9 and TRBJ2-1): DTGVSQNPRHKITKRGQNVTFRCDPISEHNRLYWYRQTLGQGPEFLTYFQNEAQLEKSRLLSDRFSAERPKGSFSTLEIQRTEQGDSAMYLCALVLPYNEQFFGPGTRLTVL.

The V and J genes are TRBV11-2 and TRBJ2-5; perhaps TRBD2 as D (6 bases). V was shortened by 4 bases and J by 2 bases, with 17 bases between the two germline ends. In germline, CDR1 is SGHAT, CDR2 FQNNGV. This CDR3 region has 16 residues. CDR3 sequence (DNA): TGTGCCAGCAGCTACGGACGGACTACGAGACAAGAGACCCAGTACTTC. It yields the protein CASSYGRTTRQETQYF.

This clone was observed a handful of times. This sequence joins TRBV7-8 and TRBJ2-1; a possible D gene is TRBD1 (5 bases). Looked up from germline, CDR1 is SGHVS and CDR2 is FQNEAQ. With 0 bases removed from V and 5 bases from J, the gap between germline ends came to 8 bases. The CDR3 contains 14 residues. CDR3 residues: CASSLAGLNNEQFF. The DNA of the CDR3 is TGTGCCAGCAGCTTAGCGGGGCTAAACAATGAGCAGTTCTTC.

This chain joins TRBV28 and TRBJ2-2; 14 bases match TRBD2. The V segment lost 5 bases and the J segment 6 bases; nucleotides outside the gene matches: 5. This CDR3 has 16 amino acids. The germline V gene encodes CDR1 MDHEN and CDR2 SYDVKM. In DNA, the CDR3 is TGTGCCAGCAGTGCAGGACTAGCGGGAGGTCCCGGGGAGCTGTTTTTT. This encodes CASSAGLAGGPGELFF.

This clone was picked up a small number of times. The CDR3 region has the DNA TGTGCCTGGAGTGTACCGGGTCGCTACACCTTC. Residues: CAWSVPGRYTF. This chain connects TRBV30 to TRBJ1-2; D remains unclear. V was pared by 0 bases and J by 9 bases, with 8 bases between. Germline V gene sequence: CDR1 GTSNPN, CDR2 SVGIG (reference sequence). CDR3 size: 11 residues.

The rearrangement joins TRBV5-1 to TRBJ2-2; D is unclear. This CDR3 spans 15 amino acids. V was trimmed by 0 bases and J by 5 bases, leaving 11 bases between them. Germline V gene lookup returns CDR1 SGHRS and CDR2 YFSETQ. The CDR3 protein is CASSLAVAKTGELFF. For the CDR3, the DNA is TGCGCCAGCAGCTTGGCCGTAGCAAAGACCGGGGAGCTGTTTTTT.

This clone was seen a handful of times. The V call is TRBV5-1, the J call TRBJ2-3; perhaps TRBD2 as D (6 bases). Per germline, CDR1 SGHRS and CDR2 YFSETQ. CDR3 length: 14 amino acids. V was clipped by 5 bases and J by 4 bases, with 14 bases between them. CDR3 protein: CASSVGSNADTQYF. CDR3 nucleotide sequence: TGCGCCAGCAGTGTCGGGAGTAACGCAGATACGCAGTATTTT. Looking up the rest from reference TRBV5-1 and TRBJ2-3 gives the full variable domain: KAGVTQTPRYLIKTRGQQVTLSCSPISGHRSVSWYQQTPGQGLQFLFEYFSETQRNKGNFPGRFSGRQFSNSRSEMNVSTLELGDSALYLCASSVGSNADTQYFGPGTRLTVL.

This chain links TRBV27 with TRBJ2-7; a weak D match, TRBD2 (5 bases). Per the germline V gene, CDR1 is MNHEY and CDR2 is SMNVEV (reference sequence). The CDR3 consists of 14 residues. Trimming stripped 6 bases from V and 6 bases from J, with 18 bases between. CDR3 region: CASSPPGLRSEQYF. The CDR3 region has the DNA TGTGCCAGCAGCCCTCCAGGACTTCGCTCCGAGCAGTACTTC.

V usage is TRBV7-9 and J usage is TRBJ2-5, with unresolved D. V lost 2 bases and J lost 1, with 8 bases in between. The CDR3 runs to 14 residues. From germline, CDR1 is SEHNR and CDR2 FQNEAQ (reference sequence). This CDR3 is CASSLNGAQETQYF. Written as DNA, the CDR3 is TGTGCCAGCAGCTTAAACGGAGCCCAAGAGACCCAGTACTTC.

Comment on this clone: Being one base from a much bigger clone, this may be a read error. The chain links TRBV7-9 to TRBJ2-7; no clear D. V was clipped by 1 base and J by 1 base, with 5 bases between them. CDR1 and CDR2 from the germline V gene are SEHNR and FQNEAQ (reference sequence). The CDR3 runs 13 residues. The CDR3 here is CASSLDRSYEQYF. The DNA for the CDR3 is TGTGCCAGCAGCTTAGACAGATCCTACGAGCAGTACTTC.

This clone turned up a few times. This sequence joins TRBV5-4 and TRBJ2-3; D not certain. The CDR3 sequence is 13 residues long. CDR1 is SGHNT, CDR2 YYREEE, per germline (reference sequence). V was shortened by 5 bases and J by 0 bases, with 7 bases between the two germline ends. In nucleotides, the CDR3 is TGTGCCAGCAGACCTATTAGCACAGATACGCAGTATTTT. It yields the protein CASRPISTDTQYF.

The rearrangement joins TRBV2 to TRBJ1-3; D perhaps matches TRBD1 (5 bases). CDR3 size: 15 residues. The germline V gene has CDR1 SNHLY and CDR2 FYNNEI. Trimming removed 0 bases from V and 2 bases from J, with 8 bases in between. The CDR3 protein is CASSEARATGNTIYF. CDR3 nucleotide sequence: TGTGCCAGCAGTGAAGCCAGGGCCACTGGAAACACCATATATTTT. The full variable domain, in which reference TRBV2 and TRBJ1-3 provide the parts outside the CDR3, is EPEVTQTPSHQVTQMGQEVILRCVPISNHLYFYWYRQILGQKVEFLVSFYNNEISEKSEIFDDQFSVERPDGSNFTLKIRSTKLEDSAMYFCASSEARATGNTIYFGEGSWLTVV.

This clone occurred a few times. The chain links TRBV30 to TRBJ2-2; TRBD2 matches 8 bases. The germline V gene encodes CDR1 GTSNPN and CDR2 SVGIG (reference sequence). V was clipped by 7 bases and J by 5 bases; unmatched bases: 9. The CDR3 spans 14 residues. In DNA form, the CDR3 reads TGTGCCTATAAGCGGGAGTATGTGACCGGGGAGCTGTTTTTT. Translation: CAYKREYVTGELFF.

The genes are TRBV30 and TRBJ2-1; 8 bases match TRBD2. V lost 4 bases, J lost 5 bases, and 10 bases stayed unmatched. CDR1 GTSNPN and CDR2 SVGIG come from the germline V gene (reference sequence). This CDR3 is 15 amino acids long. The CDR3 sequence is CAWTLGLAGHNEQFF. CDR3 coding DNA: TGTGCCTGGACCCTTGGGCTAGCGGGCCACAATGAGCAGTTCTTC.

The chain employs TRBV30 and TRBJ2-7; D gene ambiguous. Trimming removed 1 base at V and 9 bases at J, with 10 bases between. This CDR3 has 11 amino acids. Germline values: CDR1 GTSNPN, CDR2 SVGIG (reference sequence). In nucleotides, the CDR3 is TGTGCCTGGAGTGGCCGCGTCCGGCAGTACTTC. It yields the protein CAWSGRVRQYF.

This clone appeared a few times. This chain links TRBV5-1 with TRBJ2-7; 9 bases map to TRBD2. The J segment lost 2 bases and the V segment lost 6 bases, leaving 3 bases of the junction unmatched. Per germline, CDR1 SGHRS and CDR2 YFSETQ. This CDR3 comprises 13 residues. The chain's CDR3 is CASNAGGTYEQYF. The CDR3 DNA sequence: TGCGCCAGCAATGCGGGAGGGACCTACGAGCAGTACTTC.

This clone was counted a few times. CDR3 protein: CASTKTGILPEAFF. The CDR3 region has the DNA TGTGCCAGCACCAAAACAGGTATTCTCCCTGAAGCTTTCTTT. The rearrangement links TRBV6-5 to TRBJ1-1; maybe TRBD1 (5 bases). Germline CDR1 reads MNHEY; CDR2 reads SVGAGI. The length of the CDR3 is 14 residues. The V end lost 7 bases, the J end lost 6 bases, and 18 bases lay between the germline ends.

This clone was seen a handful of times. This chain joins TRBV25-1 and TRBJ2-7; the match to TRBD1 covers 7 bases. The germline V gene encodes CDR1 MGHDK and CDR2 SYGVNS. V shed 4 bases and J 3 bases; nucleotides not matched to a gene: 6. The CDR3 length is 14 residues. This CDR3 reads CASSGRQGYYEQYF. The DNA for the CDR3 is TGTGCCAGCAGTGGACGACAGGGATACTACGAGCAGTACTTC.

This clone was picked up a small number of times. This sequence joins TRBV9 and TRBJ1-1; TRBD1 might be the D (6 bases). The CDR3 contains 13 residues. V was trimmed by 1 base and J by 3 bases, leaving 7 bases between them. Germline CDR1 is SGDLS and CDR2 is YYNGEE. For the CDR3, the DNA is TGTGCCAGCAGCGTAAAGGGGGACACTGAAGCTTTCTTT. Residues: CASSVKGDTEAFF.

On this clone: One end of the junction fails to match germline, which may point to a read error. The rearrangement joins TRBV7-7 to TRBJ2-1, with D possibly matching TRBD2 (5 bases). The length of the CDR3 is 13 residues. CDR1 is SSHAT, CDR2 FNYEAQ, per germline (reference sequence). CDR3 residues: CASSLDWAREQFF. The CDR3 nucleotides read TGTGCTAGCAGCCTGGACTGGGCCCGGGAGCAGTTCTTC.

The rearrangement links TRBV18 to TRBJ1-2; D unresolved. Germline CDR1 KGHSH, CDR2 LQKENI. The CDR3 spans 14 residues. Trimming left V 2 bases short and J 5 bases short, with 12 bases between. CDR3 in DNA: TGTGCCAGCTCACCATCTGCTCGGGGTTATGGCTACACCTTC. Translating gives CASSPSARGYGYTF.

DNA of the CDR3: TGTGCCAGCAGTGAAGAGGGAGTAACAGCTTTCTTT. Its translation is CASSEEGVTAFF. This rearrangement joins TRBV2 to TRBJ1-1; D ambiguous. The ends were cut back, 1 base at V and 10 bases at J, with 10 bases in the middle. The CDR3 spans 12 residues. From germline, CDR1 is SNHLY and CDR2 FYNNEI.

The sample holds a few counts of this clone. The V and J genes are TRBV7-8 and TRBJ2-5, with D possibly matching TRBD1 (5 bases). Germline V lookup: CDR1 SGHVS, CDR2 FQNEAQ. The CDR3 is made up of 13 amino acids. V was clipped by 1 base and J by 9 bases, with 12 bases between them. CDR3: CASSLEEGAAQYF. In nucleotides, the CDR3 is TGTGCCAGCAGCTTAGAAGAAGGGGCCGCCCAGTACTTC. The variable domain in full, with the rest retrieved from reference TRBV7-8 and TRBJ2-5, is GAGVSQSPRYKVAKRGQDVALRCDPISGHVSLFWYQQALGQGPEFLTYFQNEAQLDKSGLPSDRFFAERPEGSVSTLKIQRTQQEDSAVYLCASSLEEGAAQYFGPGTRLLVL.

The CDR3 loop reads CASSLSVAGGSEQYF. The CDR3 nucleotides read TGTGCCAGCAGTTTATCGGTAGCGGGAGGGAGTGAGCAGTACTTC. The rearrangement uses TRBV27 and TRBJ2-7; TRBD2 agrees at 11 bases. CDR3 length equals 15 residues. Germline V gene sequence: CDR1 MNHEY, CDR2 SMNVEV (reference sequence). The junction had 5 bases not matched to a gene; V was cut back by 0 bases and J by 7 bases.